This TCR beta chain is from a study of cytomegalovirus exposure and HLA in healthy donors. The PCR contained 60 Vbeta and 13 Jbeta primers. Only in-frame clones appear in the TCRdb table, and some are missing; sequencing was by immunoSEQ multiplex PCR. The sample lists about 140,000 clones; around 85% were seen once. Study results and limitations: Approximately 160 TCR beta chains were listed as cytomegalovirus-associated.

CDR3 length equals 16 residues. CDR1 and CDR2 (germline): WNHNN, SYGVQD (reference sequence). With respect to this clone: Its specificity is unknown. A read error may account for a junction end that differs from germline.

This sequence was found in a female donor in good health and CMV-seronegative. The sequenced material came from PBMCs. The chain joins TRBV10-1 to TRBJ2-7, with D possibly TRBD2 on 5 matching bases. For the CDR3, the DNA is TGCGCCATCAGTTTCCTCGCCCGGACTCACCCCTACGAGCAGTACTTC. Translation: CAISFLARTHPYEQYF.